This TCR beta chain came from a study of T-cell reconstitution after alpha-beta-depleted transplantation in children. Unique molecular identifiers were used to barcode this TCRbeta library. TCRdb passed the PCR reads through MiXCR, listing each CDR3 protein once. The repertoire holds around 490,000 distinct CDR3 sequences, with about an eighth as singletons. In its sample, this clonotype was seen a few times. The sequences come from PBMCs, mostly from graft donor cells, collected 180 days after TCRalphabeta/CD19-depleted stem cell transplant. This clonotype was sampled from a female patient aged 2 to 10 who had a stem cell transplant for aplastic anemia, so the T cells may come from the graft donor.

In nucleotides, the CDR3 is TGTGCCAGCAGCACGGGGAGAGGGATCGACGAGCAGTACGTC. It is translated as CASSTGRGIDEQYV. The chain recombines TRBV7-9 with TRBJ2-7; the D gene is possibly TRBD2 (5 bases). The CDR3 runs to 14 residues. The germline gives CDR1 SEHNR, CDR2 FQNEAQ (reference sequence). V was cut by 5 bases and J by 5 bases, with 16 bases left in between.